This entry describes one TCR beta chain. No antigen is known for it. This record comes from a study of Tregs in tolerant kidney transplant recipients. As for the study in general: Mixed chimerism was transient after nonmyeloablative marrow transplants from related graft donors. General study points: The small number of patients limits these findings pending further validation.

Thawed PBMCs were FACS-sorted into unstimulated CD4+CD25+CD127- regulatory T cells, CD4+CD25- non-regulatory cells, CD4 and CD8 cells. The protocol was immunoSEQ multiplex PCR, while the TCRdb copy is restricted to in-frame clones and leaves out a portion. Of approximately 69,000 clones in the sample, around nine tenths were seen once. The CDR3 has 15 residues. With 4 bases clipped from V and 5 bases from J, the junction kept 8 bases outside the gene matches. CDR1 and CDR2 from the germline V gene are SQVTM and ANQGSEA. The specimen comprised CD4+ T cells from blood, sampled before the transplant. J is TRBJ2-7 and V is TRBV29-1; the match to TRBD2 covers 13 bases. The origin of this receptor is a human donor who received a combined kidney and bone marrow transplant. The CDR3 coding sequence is TGCAGCGTTGTTACAAGGACTAGCGGGAGACACGAGCAGTACTTC. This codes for CSVVTRTSGRHEQYF.